The clone carrying this TCR beta chain has a handful of counts. Antigen specificity is unknown. The entry originates in a study of T-cell reconstitution after alpha-beta-depleted transplantation in children. The TCRbeta library incorporated unique molecular identifiers. Each CDR3 protein gets one entry after TCRdb re-called the PCR reads with MiXCR. Counted here are roughly 400,000 distinct CDR3 sequences, roughly two fifths occurring once; the ten biggest clones make up 27%. Notes on the study in general: It was surviving recipient T cells and thymic progenitors that gave some patients high TCRbeta diversity at day 60. Where alpha-beta T cells came from about two months after transplant was reportedly several hundred expanded graft clones. T-cell counts and diversity were attributed mostly to newly produced T cells one year after transplant.

This CDR3 has 14 residues. The V and J ends lost 5 bases and 2 bases respectively, with 12 bases between them. The rearrangement links TRBV12-3 or TRBV12-4 to TRBJ2-5; weak D call: TRBD2 (6 bases). Sequencing was performed on PBMCs, taken before TCRalphabeta/CD19-depleted stem cell transplant. This receptor was identified in a girl aged 2 to 10 with aplastic anemia, due to receive a stem cell transplant. In DNA, the CDR3 is TGTGCCAGCAGTCCCCTAGCGATGCAAGAGACCCAGTACTTC. As protein: CASSPLAMQETQYF.